The 24 T cell receptor beta chains given below trace back to one sample, sequenced in a study of blood T cell repertoires in COVID-19. Method: immunoSEQ multiplex PCR; TCRdb's copy keeps in-frame clones and lacks some. The profile shows about 280,000 clones, 85% of them singletons. The specimen sequenced was PBMCs or T cells enriched from blood (not recorded which). Source of these receptors: a woman aged 50 to 60 who had recovered from COVID-19.

In its sample, this clone was seen a few times. The chain links TRBV9 to TRBJ2-1, with 11 positions matching TRBD2. The germline gives CDR1 SGDLS, CDR2 YYNGEE. The J segment lost 6 bases and the V segment lost 3 bases, leaving 2 bases of the junction unmatched. The CDR3 totals 14 residues. The CDR3 DNA reads TGTGCCAGCAGCGCAGGACTAGCGGGCAATGAGCAGTTCTTC. Translated: CASSAGLAGNEQFF.

The V and J genes are TRBV6-5 and TRBJ1-6, with 8 bases lining up with TRBD1. Per germline, CDR1 MNHEY and CDR2 SVGAGI. The CDR3 spans 15 residues. The J segment lost 9 bases and the V segment lost 0 bases, leaving 4 bases of the junction unmatched. CDR3 loop: CASSYSDRGGSPLHF. In DNA, the CDR3 is TGTGCCAGCAGTTACTCTGACAGGGGAGGTTCACCCCTCCACTTT.

The chain has TRBV12-5 and TRBJ2-7, with D perhaps matching TRBD1 (6 bases). Trimming shortened V by 5 bases and J by 3 bases, and 17 bases separated the two germline ends. CDR1 and CDR2 (germline): LGHNT, FRNRAP. The CDR3 runs 15 residues. The CDR3 sequence is CASGPYDRPVYEQYF. The CDR3 region has the DNA TGTGCTAGTGGTCCATATGACAGGCCTGTCTACGAGCAGTACTTC.

J is TRBJ2-2 and V is TRBV2; a possible D gene is TRBD1 (8 bases). V gave up 7 bases and J gave up 6 bases, with 15 bases separating them. CDR1 is SNHLY and CDR2 is FYNNEI in the germline V gene. The length of the CDR3 is 14 residues. For the CDR3, the DNA is TGTGCCAGCACCAGGACAGGGAGGGCCGGGGAGCTGTTTTTT. Translated, it gives CASTRTGRAGELFF.

The chain links TRBV5-5 to TRBJ1-2; weak D call: TRBD1 (6 bases). The germline gives CDR1 SGHKS, CDR2 YYEKEE (reference sequence). The V and J ends lost 1 base and 0 bases respectively, with 16 bases between them. The CDR3 runs to 17 residues. The CDR3 loop is CASSLNRVQLANYGYTF. CDR3 DNA sequence: TGTGCCAGCAGCTTGAACAGGGTACAGTTAGCTAACTATGGCTACACCTTC.

The V gene is TRBV9, the J gene TRBJ1-5, with D maybe TRBD1 (6 bases). The length of the CDR3 is 14 residues. The germline V gene encodes CDR1 SGDLS and CDR2 YYNGEE. V was clipped by 4 bases and J by 3 bases, with 11 bases between them. CDR3 sequence: CASSIGQFNQPQHF. The CDR3 DNA is TGTGCCAGCAGCATCGGACAGTTCAATCAGCCCCAGCATTTT.

A remark on this clone: With a much larger clone just one base away, this may be a read error. V is TRBV13 and J is TRBJ2-7, with 7 bases aligning to TRBD2. The V and J ends lost 4 bases and 2 bases, in that order; junction bases with no gene match: 2. The CDR3 loop spans 13 amino acids. Germline CDR1 reads PRHDT; CDR2 reads FYEKMQ (reference sequence). CDR3 protein: CASSWGGAYEQYF. CDR3 coding DNA: TGTGCCAGCAGCTGGGGGGGGGCCTACGAGCAGTACTTC.

The J gene is TRBJ1-2, the V gene TRBV9; possible D gene TRBD1, 6 bases. Germline CDR1 is SGDLS and CDR2 is YYNGEE. The CDR3 has 12 amino acids. V shed 3 bases and J shed 8 bases, with 11 bases lying between them. The CDR3 loop is CASSETGNGYTF. CDR3 coding DNA: TGTGCCAGCAGCGAGACAGGCAACGGCTACACCTTC.

Points on this clone: The germline gene is not matched at one end of the junction; a read error may be the cause. This chain joins TRBV5-4 and TRBJ2-3; TRBD1 agrees at 7 bases. In germline, CDR1 is SGHNT, CDR2 YYREEE (reference sequence). This CDR3 contains 16 residues. In DNA form, the CDR3 reads TGTGTCAGCAGCTCCCCGGGACAGAGAGACACAGATACGCAGTATTTT. It specifies CVSSSPGQRDTDTQYF.

The chain couples TRBV10-2 to TRBJ1-2; tentatively, D is TRBD1 (5 bases). Deletions cut 2 bases from V and 0 bases from J, with 7 bases between. This CDR3 region has 14 residues. CDR1 is WSHSY and CDR2 is SAAADI in the germline V gene. CDR3 coding DNA: TGCGCCAGCAGTGAGGGGGCCTCTAACTATGGCTACACCTTC. Amino acid sequence: CASSEGASNYGYTF.

This clone was seen a handful of times. The chain carries TRBV18 and TRBJ1-2, with 8 nucleotides matching TRBD1. From germline, CDR1 is KGHSH and CDR2 LQKENI. This CDR3 comprises 15 residues. With 2 bases clipped from V and 3 bases from J, the junction kept 5 bases outside the gene matches. CDR3 amino acids: CASSPGTGLDYGYTF. The CDR3 bases are TGTGCCAGCTCACCAGGGACAGGACTTGACTATGGCTACACCTTC.

V and J are TRBV10-3 and TRBJ2-5; 8 bases match TRBD1. V trimming: 3 bases; J trimming: 7 bases; junction bases outside the gene matches: 1. Germline V gene sequence: CDR1 ENHRY, CDR2 SYGVKD. This CDR3 is built from 12 residues. The CDR3 reads CAISDTGGTQYF. The CDR3 bases are TGTGCCATCAGTGACACAGGGGGGACCCAGTACTTC.

The chain has TRBV28 and TRBJ1-1; D is undetermined. The CDR3 spans 13 residues. The V gene lost 3 bases and the J gene lost 11 bases, with 16 bases spanning the gap. From germline, CDR1 is MDHEN and CDR2 SYDVKM. For the CDR3, the DNA is TGTGCCAGCAGTTTGAAGGACTTCAGGTCGGCTTTCTTT. Translating gives CASSLKDFRSAFF.

The CDR3 coding sequence is TGTGCCAGCAGTTTAAGGGGGACAGGGAACACTGAAGCTTTCTTT. Translated: CASSLRGTGNTEAFF. This chain joins TRBV6-2 or TRBV6-3 and TRBJ1-1; 8 nucleotides match TRBD1. The CDR3 is 15 amino acids. The V gene's germline CDR1 is MNHEY and CDR2 SVGEGT. Losses at the gene ends were 4 bases for V and 1 base for J; bases not matched to a gene: 5.

This chain uses TRBV10-2 with TRBJ1-4; D perhaps matches TRBD1 (6 bases). This CDR3 is 17 amino acids long. Looked up from germline, CDR1 is WSHSY and CDR2 is SAAADI. The V end lost 7 bases, the J end lost 11 bases, and 29 bases lay between the germline ends. CDR3 region: CASKKGGGGGAERKLFF. CDR3 coding DNA: TGCGCCAGCAAAAAGGGTGGTGGTGGGGGCGCGGAGCGGAAACTGTTTTTT.

The J gene is TRBJ1-6, the V gene TRBV7-2; D might be TRBD1 (6 bases). The CDR3 loop spans 14 amino acids. In germline, CDR1 is SGHTA, CDR2 FQGNSA. V was cut by 4 bases and J by 6 bases, with 10 bases left in between. The CDR3 sequence is CASSSGTSNSPLHF. CDR3 DNA: TGTGCCAGCAGCTCCGGGACAAGTAATTCACCCCTCCACTTT.

The gene calls are TRBV28 and TRBJ1-5; perhaps TRBD1 as D (5 bases). Germline V gene lookup returns CDR1 MDHEN and CDR2 SYDVKM. CDR3 length equals 13 residues. Trimming took 5 bases from V and 15 from J, leaving 20 bases between them. Here the CDR3 reads CASSPQPTVLWHF. DNA of the CDR3: TGTGCCAGCAGTCCCCAACCGACAGTACTGTGGCATTTT.

J is TRBJ1-1 and V is TRBV7-2; 7 bases map to TRBD1. From germline, CDR1 is SGHTA and CDR2 FQGNSA. The CDR3 extends over 14 amino acids. V shed 4 bases and J 1 base; nucleotides not matched to a gene: 3. CDR3 nucleotide sequence: TGTGCCAGCAGCTCGTACAGGGGGAACACTGAAGCTTTCTTT. It yields the protein CASSSYRGNTEAFF.

The genes are TRBV11-2 and TRBJ1-1; no clear D gene. Germline CDR1 SGHAT, CDR2 FQNNGV. Trimming took 4 bases from V and 8 from J, leaving 11 bases between them. This CDR3 contains 12 residues. CDR3 loop: CASSSREREAFF. The DNA of the CDR3 is TGTGCCAGCAGCTCCAGAGAGCGCGAAGCTTTCTTT.

The chain combines TRBV6-2 or TRBV6-3 with TRBJ2-7, with TRBD2 matching 9 bases. This CDR3 spans 17 amino acids. The germline V gene has CDR1 MNHEY and CDR2 SVGEGT. Losses at the gene ends were 6 bases for V and 2 bases for J; bases not matched to a gene: 14. The DNA for the CDR3 is TGTGCCAGCAGCACCTTGGCGGGAGGGTACGCTACCTACGAGCAGTACTTC. As protein: CASSTLAGGYATYEQYF.

This chain connects TRBV7-8 to TRBJ2-7; 8 bases map to TRBD1. From germline, CDR1 is SGHVS and CDR2 FQNEAQ. The length of the CDR3 is 15 residues. Trimming took 1 base from V and 1 from J; bases not matched to a gene: 3. CDR3 protein: CASSLGRTGSYEQYF. The CDR3 region has the DNA TGTGCCAGCAGCTTAGGTAGGACAGGGTCCTACGAGCAGTACTTC.

This clone occurred once. J is TRBJ1-1 and V is TRBV11-2; a possible D gene is TRBD1 (5 bases). V shed 5 bases and J shed 0 bases, with 10 bases lying between them. CDR3 size: 14 residues. Per germline, CDR1 SGHAT and CDR2 FQNNGV. In nucleotides, the CDR3 is TGTGCCAGCAGCCTTGACAGCCTGAACACTGAAGCTTTCTTT. It translates to CASSLDSLNTEAFF.

The chain combines TRBV27 with TRBJ2-1; TRBD2 matches at 8 bases. CDR3 length: 15 amino acids. V shed 5 bases, J shed 5 bases, and the junction held 8 bases outside the gene matches. CDR1 and CDR2 (germline): MNHEY, SMNVEV (reference sequence). CDR3 sequence: CASSTIAGNNNEQFF. The CDR3 coding sequence is TGTGCCAGCAGTACCATAGCGGGGAACAACAATGAGCAGTTCTTC.

The V call is TRBV4-1, the J call TRBJ2-2; 7 nucleotides match TRBD2. Germline V lookup: CDR1 MGHRA, CDR2 YSYEKL. The V and J ends lost 4 bases and 0 bases, in that order; junction bases with no gene match: 11. This CDR3 is 18 amino acids long. CDR3 loop: CASSLTVASGSNTGELFF. The CDR3 bases are TGCGCCAGCAGCCTCACGGTTGCTAGCGGATCGAACACCGGGGAGCTGTTTTTT.